This entry concerns a single T cell receptor (beta chain). CDR3 length: 11 amino acids. V was clipped by 2 bases and J by 7 bases, with 6 bases between them. Germline loops: CDR1 GTSNPN, CDR2 SVGIG (reference sequence). The sample belongs to a study of OX40 agonist ivuxolimab in advanced cancers. Data came from immunoSEQ multiplex PCR; TCRdb stores just in-frame clones and leaves some out. Of 70,000 to 80,000 clones in the sample, 92% were seen once. The chain recombines TRBV30 with TRBJ2-1, with no clear D. This sequence was found in an adult with an advanced solid tumor such as melanoma, head and neck, liver or kidney cancer. Sequences were derived from CD4+ or CD8+ T cells sorted from blood, sampled in a trial of the OX40 agonist ivuxolimab. CDR3 region: CAWSKRNEQFF. CDR3 coding DNA: TGTGCCTGGAGTAAAAGAAATGAGCAGTTCTTC.